The 12 T cell receptor beta chains below come from one sample, sequenced in a study of T cells after yellow fever vaccination (dated by TCRdb to the late 2010s). Library construction relied on 5' RACE. Sequenced using an Illumina NovaSeq 6000. The public reads were run again by TCRdb, first through fastp at Q25 and then through MiXCR, and only productive beta chains were kept. Rows merge per CDR3 protein into single entries with the most common DNA and genes. The sample table shows 300,000 to 350,000 distinct CDR3 sequences, and approximately 4% are seen once. The ten largest make up 20% to 25% of the sample. According to the study, the label for this sample's treatment or condition signals: live attenuated yellow fever vaccine strain. The specimen was PBMCs, collected 5 days after the yellow fever booster vaccination. The receptors stem from a man younger than 30 who received the YFV17D yellow fever vaccine.

This clonotype was seen repeatedly, ten times or more. This chain joins TRBV7-2 and TRBJ2-1, with D possibly TRBD2 on 6 matching bases. Germline lookup yields CDR1 SGHTA and CDR2 FQGNSA. The V end lost 1 base, the J end lost 4 bases, and 11 bases lay between the germline ends. The CDR3 has 15 residues. This CDR3 reads CASSLDRAGYNEQFF. The CDR3 region has the DNA TGTGCCAGCAGCTTAGATAGGGCGGGGTACAATGAGCAGTTCTTC.

This clonotype was seen only a few times. This sequence joins TRBV6-6 and TRBJ2-4, with D perhaps TRBD1 (6 bases). Deletions cut 8 bases from V and 7 bases from J, with 24 bases between. The CDR3 loop spans 16 amino acids. In germline, CDR1 is MNHNY, CDR2 SVGAGI (reference sequence). The CDR3 region has the DNA TGTGCCAGCTCATCGTTACAGGGTTCAGGGTGGAACATTCAGTACTTC. It codes for CASSSLQGSGWNIQYF.

This clonotype was recorded many times. The chain recombines TRBV29-1 with TRBJ2-3, with D possibly being TRBD1 or TRBD2 (6 bases each). This CDR3 is built from 13 residues. Germline V gene sequence: CDR1 SQVTM, CDR2 ANQGSEA. V gave up 6 bases and J gave up 3 bases, with 13 bases separating them. CDR3 sequence reads: CSVRGRVTDTQYF. For the CDR3, the DNA is TGCAGCGTCCGGGGGCGGGTGACAGATACGCAGTATTTT.

This clonotype has ten or more counts. This chain joins TRBV11-2 and TRBJ2-3; weak D call: TRBD2 (5 bases). The CDR3 length is 15 residues. The V end was cut by 5 bases, the J end by 7 bases, with 19 bases between. Germline CDR1 SGHAT, CDR2 FQNNGV. The CDR3 is CASSAPSPGKYTQYF. In DNA form, the CDR3 reads TGTGCCAGCAGCGCGCCCTCCCCGGGAAAATATACGCAGTATTTT.

The V call is TRBV7-6, the J call TRBJ2-3; no reliable D call. The CDR3 runs 18 residues. V was clipped by 1 base and J by 5 bases, with 22 bases between them. Looked up from germline, CDR1 is SGHVS and CDR2 is FNYEAQ. CDR3 in amino acids: CASSLDPPSLLRVDTQYF. CDR3 DNA sequence: TGTGCCAGCAGCTTAGATCCCCCGTCTCTGCTGCGAGTAGATACGCAGTATTTT.

This clonotype showed up just a few times. The rearrangement joins TRBV10-3 to TRBJ1-5; a possible D gene is TRBD1 (5 bases). Germline CDR1 reads ENHRY; CDR2 reads SYGVKD. The CDR3 is 16 residues long. Trimming left V 3 bases short and J 3 bases short, with 15 bases between. The CDR3 coding sequence is TGTGCCATCAGTGAAGTTCGGGGGGGTCCCAATCAGCCCCAGCATTTT. The encoded protein is CAISEVRGGPNQPQHF.

In this sample, this clonotype turned up many times. V and J are TRBV6-5 and TRBJ1-2, with 9 bases lining up with TRBD1. This CDR3 is 12 amino acids long. CDR1 and CDR2 from the germline V gene are MNHEY and SVGAGI. Germline trimming cut 5 bases from V and 9 bases from J; bases unmatched to any gene: 4. The CDR3 DNA sequence: TGTGCCAGCAGTCCGGGACAGGGTCGCTACACCTTC. Its protein product is CASSPGQGRYTF.

This clonotype was seen more than once but under ten times. The chain uses TRBV3-1 and TRBJ2-7; D is tentatively TRBD1 or TRBD2 (5 bases each). This CDR3 is built from 13 residues. V was clipped by 3 bases and J by 5 bases, with 11 bases between them. CDR1 and CDR2 from the germline V gene are LGHDT and YNNKEL (reference sequence). This chain's CDR3 is CASSQRRDHEQYF. As DNA, the CDR3 is TGTGCCAGCAGCCAGCGCAGGGACCACGAGCAGTACTTC.

This clonotype was observed at least ten times. This chain connects TRBV7-7 to TRBJ2-1, with D perhaps matching TRBD2 (5 bases). Germline V CDR1 and CDR2: SSHAT, FNYEAQ (reference sequence). This CDR3 comprises 16 residues. V was pared by 5 bases and J by 4 bases, with 18 bases between. CDR3 sequence: CASSQNGGLGYNEQFF. The CDR3 nucleotides are TGTGCCAGCAGCCAGAACGGCGGGCTGGGGTACAATGAGCAGTTCTTC.

The chain combines TRBV2 with TRBJ2-5; 9 bases are shared with TRBD2. The CDR3 is made up of 13 amino acids. The ends lost 7 bases at V and 7 bases at J; junction bases unmatched: 7. Per germline, CDR1 SNHLY and CDR2 FYNNEI. CDR3 sequence reads: CASTLAGEGTQYF. CDR3 coding DNA: TGTGCCAGCACCTTAGCGGGGGAGGGGACCCAGTACTTC.

This clonotype was counted ten times or more. The genes are TRBV5-1 and TRBJ1-6; the D is unclear. The CDR3 runs to 12 residues. V was clipped by 4 bases and J by 11 bases, with 10 bases between them. Looked up from germline, CDR1 is SGHRS and CDR2 is YFSETQ. CDR3 DNA: TGCGCCAGCAGCCCTAACGGGGCACCCCTCCACTTT. It yields the protein CASSPNGAPLHF.

Regarding this clonotype: A much larger clone differs by one base, so this may be a read error. The chain joins TRBV18 to TRBJ1-5; weak D call: TRBD1 (5 bases). The germline V gene has CDR1 KGHSH and CDR2 LQKENI. This CDR3 spans 15 amino acids. CDR3 DNA: TGTGCCTGCTCACCTAAAGTTGGGGCCGGGCAGCCCCAGCATTTT. Protein sequence: CACSPKVGAGQPQHF.